A selection of T cell receptor beta chains follows, all from one sample in a study of beta chain features in type 1 diabetes. This table comes from immunoSEQ multiplex PCR, and its TCRdb copy is limited to in-frame clones, with some not included. Of tens of thousands of clones listed, more than 45% are singletons. The sequencing sample was made of central memory CD4+ T cells from blood. All receptors come from a man aged 30 to 45 with type 1 diabetes. Both conserved end residues are part of each CDR3. The D gene is left open where the match is weak.

d_call,v_call,j_call,cdr3_aa
TRBD2,TRBV27,TRBJ2-7,CASSLSVSGDSYEQYF
TRBD1,TRBV30,TRBJ1-1,CAWNRQGDTEAFF
NA,TRBV11-2,TRBJ2-5,CASSLGTDETQYF
TRBD1,TRBV7-2,TRBJ2-7,CASSNRGEQYF
TRBD1,TRBV5-1,TRBJ1-1,CASSSGQGADEAFF
NA,TRBV11-3,TRBJ1-2,CASSSNGYGYTF
NA,TRBV10-3,TRBJ2-7,CAISDLRRRQYF
NA,TRBV7-2,TRBJ2-3,CASRGAGKDTQYF
NA,TRBV19,TRBJ1-5,CASSPPLKQGWNQPQHF
NA,TRBV7-9,TRBJ2-6,CASSFKAGEYPGANVLTF
TRBD2,TRBV9,TRBJ2-5,CASSVGVAGALETQYF
TRBD1,TRBV23-1,TRBJ2-2,CASKEPGQGNTGELFF
NA,TRBV7-9,TRBJ1-4,CASSPPGGKGFNEKLFF
TRBD1,TRBV6-1,TRBJ1-1,CASRPLDRGTEAFF
NA,TRBV5-1,TRBJ2-3,CASSPPYSTDTQYF
TRBD1,TRBV18,TRBJ1-2,CASSPPGGADYGYTF
TRBD2,TRBV6-6,TRBJ2-3,CASSYPKAGDTDTQYF
TRBD1,TRBV19,TRBJ1-2,CASSLPGTGMGGYTF
NA,TRBV6-1,TRBJ1-1,CASSESGVRAEAFF
NA,TRBV7-2,TRBJ1-4,CASTPAGGEKLFF
TRBD1,TRBV11-2,TRBJ2-4,CASSSRGREGIQYF
TRBD2,TRBV30,TRBJ2-5,CAWTQGLAGVAQYF
TRBD2,TRBV2,TRBJ2-5,CASRGTSGKETQYF
NA,TRBV30,TRBJ1-1,CAWAGRTEAFF
NA,TRBV27,TRBJ1-5,CASSLSTEGAPQHF
NA,TRBV4-1,TRBJ2-3,CASSDRAGHTDTQYF
NA,TRBV6-1,TRBJ2-5,CASSENRARGETQYF
TRBD2,TRBV11-2,TRBJ2-5,CASSGGGTQYF
NA,TRBV7-2,TRBJ1-5,CASSLTEGLGQPQHF
NA,TRBV5-1,TRBJ2-2,CASSFNTAGELFF
TRBD2,TRBV7-2,TRBJ2-7,CASSSTPGGSYEQYF
TRBD1,TRBV9,TRBJ1-1,CASSLNRGEAFF